Below, 23 T cell receptor beta chains from the same sample are listed, as sequenced in a study of PD-1 blockade in mismatch repair-deficient tumors. Libraries were prepared by immunoSEQ multiplex PCR; TCRdb keeps only in-frame clonotypes and omits some of them. The data contain under 50,000 clones, roughly 82% of them singletons. The sample was PBMCs, taken before pembrolizumab treatment. These receptors were taken from an adult with mismatch repair-deficient cancer.

This chain connects TRBV18 to TRBJ2-2; weak D call: TRBD2 (6 bases). Germline V gene data show CDR1 as KGHSH and CDR2 as LQKENI. The CDR3 consists of 13 residues. V was shortened by 3 bases and J by 5 bases, with 7 bases between the two germline ends. CDR3 nucleotides: TGTGCCAGCTCACCCGGGGGAACCGGGGAGCTGTTTTTT. It specifies CASSPGGTGELFF.

The gene calls are TRBV14 and TRBJ2-2, with D uncertain. The CDR3 has 13 amino acids. Trimming shortened V by 1 base and J by 6 bases, and 6 bases separated the two germline ends. Per the germline V gene, CDR1 is SGHDN and CDR2 is FVKESK. The CDR3 reads CASSQVLAGELFF. The CDR3, as DNA: TGTGCCAGCAGCCAAGTCCTCGCCGGGGAGCTGTTTTTT.

V usage is TRBV7-8 and J usage is TRBJ2-7; 10 bases match TRBD2. V was pared by 1 base and J by 0 bases, with 3 bases of the junction left unmatched. Germline values: CDR1 SGHVS, CDR2 FQNEAQ. This CDR3 has 16 amino acids. The CDR3 DNA reads TGTGCCAGCAGCTTAGTTGCTAGCGGGAGCTCCTACGAGCAGTACTTC. The encoded protein is CASSLVASGSSYEQYF.

A few counts support this clone. The rearrangement links TRBV20-1 to TRBJ1-2, with D possibly being TRBD1 (5 bases). Per germline, CDR1 DFQATT and CDR2 SNEGSKA (reference sequence). V was cut by 6 bases and J by 7 bases, with 6 bases left in between. There are 9 residues in the CDR3. The CDR3 loop reads CSAGVGYTF. Here the CDR3 DNA reads TGCAGTGCAGGGGTTGGCTACACCTTC.

The chain combines TRBV2 with TRBJ2-5; D remains unclear. V was cut by 7 bases and J by 2 bases, with 5 bases left in between. CDR3 length: 11 residues. Germline CDR1 SNHLY, CDR2 FYNNEI. CDR3 in DNA: TGTGCCAGCAAGGGACAAGAGACCCAGTACTTC. Amino acid sequence: CASKGQETQYF.

The J gene is TRBJ1-1, the V gene TRBV5-1, with 9 bases identical to TRBD1. The ends lost 4 bases at V and 6 bases at J; junction bases unmatched: 4. The CDR3 is 13 residues long. Germline-derived CDR1 and CDR2 are SGHRS and YFSETQ. As DNA, the CDR3 is TGCGCCAGCAGCCCCAGACAGGGGGCTGAAGCTTTCTTT. Its protein product is CASSPRQGAEAFF.

The chain recombines TRBV7-3 with TRBJ2-2; no definite D call. The CDR3 length is 15 residues. Germline CDR1 is SGHTA and CDR2 is FQGTGA. The ends were cut back, 3 bases at V and 5 bases at J, with 13 bases in the middle. In DNA, the CDR3 is TGTGCCAGCAGCTTCGACCGGGTGGGAACCGGGGAGCTGTTTTTT. It is translated as CASSFDRVGTGELFF.

This chain uses TRBV10-3 with TRBJ1-2; D may be TRBD1 (6 bases). The germline V and J ends were trimmed by 4 bases and 5 bases, with 20 bases remaining between them. The CDR3 is 16 amino acids. CDR1 is ENHRY and CDR2 is SYGVKD in the germline V gene. The DNA for the CDR3 is TGTGCCATCAGTGGGAAGAGGGACACCGAGCTATATGGCTACACCTTC. It specifies CAISGKRDTELYGYTF.

The rearrangement uses TRBV29-1 and TRBJ1-2; TRBD1 might be the D (5 bases). Germline V gene data show CDR1 as SQVTM and CDR2 as ANQGSEA. The CDR3 has 13 amino acids. The V and J ends lost 6 bases and 3 bases respectively, with 14 bases between them. The CDR3 here is CSVHDTGDYGYTF. The CDR3 nucleotides read TGCAGCGTCCACGACACGGGGGACTATGGCTACACCTTC.

The V call is TRBV7-2, the J call TRBJ2-4; 7 nucleotides align to TRBD2. V lost 5 bases to trimming and J lost 10 bases; unmatched junction nucleotides: 11. Looked up from germline, CDR1 is SGHTA and CDR2 is FQGNSA. The CDR3 runs to 14 residues. This CDR3 reads CASSLGRGDRIQYF. The CDR3 nucleotides are TGTGCCAGCAGCCTGGGACGGGGGGATAGGATTCAGTACTTC.

The gene calls are TRBV7-9 and TRBJ2-7, with 8 bases matching TRBD2. With 3 bases clipped from V and 5 bases from J, the junction kept 9 bases outside the gene matches. Germline lookup yields CDR1 SEHNR and CDR2 FQNEAQ (reference sequence). The CDR3 loop spans 15 amino acids. The CDR3, as DNA: TGTGCCAGCAGCTTGGTTGCGGGAGGATCCCACGAGCAGTACTTC. Translation: CASSLVAGGSHEQYF. The full variable domain, its missing parts supplied by reference TRBV7-9 and TRBJ2-7, is DTGVSQNPRHKITKRGQNVTFRCDPISEHNRLYWYRQTLGQGPEFLTYFQNEAQLEKSRLLSDRFSAERPKGSFSTLEIQRTEQGDSAMYLCASSLVAGGSHEQYFGPGTRLTVT.

The chain recombines TRBV6-5 with TRBJ2-5; D is unresolved. Trimming took 0 bases from V and 2 from J, leaving 7 bases between them. The CDR3 runs 14 residues. CDR1 is MNHEY, CDR2 SVGAGI, per germline. Here the CDR3 reads CASSYSALQETQYF. CDR3 sequence (DNA): TGTGCCAGCAGTTACTCCGCTCTACAAGAGACCCAGTACTTC.

This chain uses TRBV19 with TRBJ2-1; TRBD2 might be the D (5 bases). CDR3 length: 15 residues. Germline-derived CDR1 and CDR2 are LNHDA and SQIVND (reference sequence). The V end was cut by 5 bases, the J end by 0 bases, with 11 bases between. The DNA for the CDR3 is TGTGCCAGTAGTCCCAGCGGTAGCTCCTACAATGAGCAGTTCTTC. Protein sequence: CASSPSGSSYNEQFF.

The CDR3 protein is CASSQDPGWTGELFF. In nucleotides, the CDR3 is TGCGCCAGCAGCCAAGATCCAGGGTGGACCGGGGAGCTGTTTTTT. The chain uses TRBV4-3 and TRBJ2-2, with D possibly TRBD1 on 5 matching bases. The V gene's germline CDR1 is LGHNA and CDR2 YSLEER. The CDR3 is 15 amino acids. V was shortened by 0 bases and J by 5 bases, with 10 bases between the two germline ends.

V is TRBV7-2 and J is TRBJ2-5; a possible D gene is TRBD2 (6 bases). Trimming removed 5 bases from V and 2 bases from J, with 9 bases in between. The CDR3 loop spans 13 amino acids. CDR1 and CDR2 (germline): SGHTA, FQGNSA. CDR3 residues: CASSSSGQETQYF. As DNA, the CDR3 is TGTGCCAGCAGCAGTAGCGGTCAAGAGACCCAGTACTTC.

This clone is labeled as medium-sized. The chain combines TRBV6-1 with TRBJ1-5, with D unresolved. This CDR3 comprises 15 residues. V was pared by 2 bases and J by 6 bases, with 14 bases between. CDR1 MNHNS and CDR2 SASEGT come from the germline V gene. The CDR3 protein is CASSEHGLGGQPQHF. The CDR3, as DNA: TGTGCCAGCAGTGAACACGGGTTGGGAGGTCAGCCCCAGCATTTT.

The CDR3 loop is CATSTSAPDRGLIGEQYF. DNA for the CDR3: TGTGCCACCAGCACCTCCGCCCCTGACAGGGGACTTATTGGGGAGCAGTACTTC. The chain carries TRBV15 and TRBJ2-7; 8 bases map to TRBD1. The germline V gene encodes CDR1 LNHNV and CDR2 YYDKDF (reference sequence). Trimming took 4 bases from V and 7 from J; bases not matched to a gene: 21. This CDR3 region has 18 residues.

The chain uses TRBV4-2 and TRBJ2-1; TRBD2 matches 7 bases. This CDR3 contains 16 residues. Per germline, CDR1 LGHNA and CDR2 YNFKEQ. The V gene end was trimmed by 0 bases and the J gene end by 3 bases; junction bases not matched to a gene: 5. CDR3 in DNA: TGTGCCAGCAGCCAAGATTGGGGGAGGGACTACAATGAGCAGTTCTTC. It translates to CASSQDWGRDYNEQFF.

The chain employs TRBV28 and TRBJ1-3, with 7 positions matching TRBD1. Per the germline V gene, CDR1 is MDHEN and CDR2 is SYDVKM. V shed 5 bases and J 0 bases; nucleotides not matched to a gene: 1. CDR3 length equals 14 residues. CDR3 nucleotide sequence: TGTGCCAGCAGTGGGACAGCCTCTGGAAACACCATATATTTT. It yields the protein CASSGTASGNTIYF.

The chain links TRBV9 to TRBJ2-2; tentatively, D is TRBD1 (7 bases). The ends were cut back, 7 bases at V and 4 bases at J, with 14 bases in the middle. The CDR3 sequence is 14 residues long. Germline CDR1 SGDLS, CDR2 YYNGEE. CDR3 protein: CASARGVPTGELFF. CDR3 nucleotide sequence: TGTGCCAGCGCCAGGGGGGTACCCACCGGGGAGCTGTTTTTT.

This chain joins TRBV7-2 and TRBJ2-3, with D unresolved. The germline gives CDR1 SGHTA, CDR2 FQGNSA. V lost 1 base to trimming and J lost 6 bases, with 8 bases between them. CDR3 length: 13 amino acids. This CDR3 reads CASSLGFLDTQYF. CDR3 in DNA: TGTGCCAGCAGCTTAGGGTTCCTCGATACGCAGTATTTT.

The chain recombines TRBV7-8 with TRBJ1-1; the D is unclear. The ends were cut back, 1 base at V and 8 bases at J, with 8 bases in the middle. This CDR3 spans 12 amino acids. Germline assignment: CDR1 SGHVS and CDR2 FQNEAQ. The DNA of the CDR3 is TGTGCCAGCAGCTTAGTTACAGTGGAAGCTTTCTTT. Amino acids: CASSLVTVEAFF.

A remark on this clone: The junction departs from germline at one end; a sequencing error may be responsible. This chain uses TRBV7-9 with TRBJ2-7, with 8 bases aligning to TRBD2. Per germline, CDR1 SEHNR and CDR2 FQNEAQ (reference sequence). This CDR3 region has 13 residues. DNA of the CDR3: TGTGCCAGCAGCATAGCGGGGTACTACGAGCAGTACTTC. Encoded protein: CASSIAGYYEQYF.